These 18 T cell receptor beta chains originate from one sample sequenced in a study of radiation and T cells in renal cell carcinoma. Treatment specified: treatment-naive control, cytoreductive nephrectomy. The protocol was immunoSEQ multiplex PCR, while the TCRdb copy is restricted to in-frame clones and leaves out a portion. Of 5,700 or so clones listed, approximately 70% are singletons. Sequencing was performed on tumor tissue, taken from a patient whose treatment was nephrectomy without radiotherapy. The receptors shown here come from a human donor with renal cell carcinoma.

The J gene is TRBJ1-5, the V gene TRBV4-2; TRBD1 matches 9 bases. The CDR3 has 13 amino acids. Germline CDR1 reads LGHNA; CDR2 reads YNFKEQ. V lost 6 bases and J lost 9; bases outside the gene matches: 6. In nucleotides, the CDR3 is TGTGCCAGCAGACAGGGGGCTCTGGGGCCCCAGCATTTT. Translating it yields CASRQGALGPQHF.

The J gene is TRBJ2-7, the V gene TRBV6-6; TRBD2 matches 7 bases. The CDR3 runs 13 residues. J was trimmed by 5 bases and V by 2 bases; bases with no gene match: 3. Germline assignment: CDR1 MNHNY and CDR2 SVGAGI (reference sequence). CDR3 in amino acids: CASSYGSGNEQYF. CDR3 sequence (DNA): TGTGCCAGCAGTTACGGAAGCGGGAACGAGCAGTACTTC.

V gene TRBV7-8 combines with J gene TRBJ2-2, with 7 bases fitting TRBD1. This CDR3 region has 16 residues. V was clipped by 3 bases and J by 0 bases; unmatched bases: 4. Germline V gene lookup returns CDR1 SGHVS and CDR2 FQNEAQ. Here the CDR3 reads CASSFLQGPNTGELFF. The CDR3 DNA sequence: TGTGCCAGCAGCTTTCTACAGGGGCCGAACACCGGGGAGCTGTTTTTT.

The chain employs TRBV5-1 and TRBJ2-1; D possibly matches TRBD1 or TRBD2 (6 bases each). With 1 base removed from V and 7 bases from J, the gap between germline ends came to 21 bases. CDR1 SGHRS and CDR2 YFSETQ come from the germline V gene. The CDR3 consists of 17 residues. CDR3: CASSLYSGGGFGNEQFF. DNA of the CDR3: TGCGCCAGCAGCTTGTATAGCGGAGGGGGATTTGGTAATGAGCAGTTCTTC.

The CDR3 DNA follows: TGCAGCGTTGATGAGCGGTCCACCGGGGAGCTGTTTTTT. It codes for CSVDERSTGELFF. V and J are TRBV29-1 and TRBJ2-2, with D tentatively TRBD2 (5 bases). Germline V gene sequence: CDR1 SQVTM, CDR2 ANQGSEA. This CDR3 has 13 amino acids. Trimming left V 3 bases short and J 4 bases short, with 9 bases between.

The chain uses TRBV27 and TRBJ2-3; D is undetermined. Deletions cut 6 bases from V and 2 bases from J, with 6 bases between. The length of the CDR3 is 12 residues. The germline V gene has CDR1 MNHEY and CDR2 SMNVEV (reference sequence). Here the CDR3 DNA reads TGTGCCAGCAGGTCAGTCACAGATACGCAGTATTTT. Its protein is CASRSVTDTQYF.

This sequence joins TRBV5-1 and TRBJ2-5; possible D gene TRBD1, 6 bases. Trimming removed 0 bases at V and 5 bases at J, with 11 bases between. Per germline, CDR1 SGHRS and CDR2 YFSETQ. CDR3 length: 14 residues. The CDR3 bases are TGCGCCAGCAGCTTGGCGGGACAAAGTGAGACCCAGTACTTC. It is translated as CASSLAGQSETQYF. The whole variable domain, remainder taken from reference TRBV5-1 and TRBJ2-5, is KAGVTQTPRYLIKTRGQQVTLSCSPISGHRSVSWYQQTPGQGLQFLFEYFSETQRNKGNFPGRFSGRQFSNSRSEMNVSTLELGDSALYLCASSLAGQSETQYFGPGTRLLVL.

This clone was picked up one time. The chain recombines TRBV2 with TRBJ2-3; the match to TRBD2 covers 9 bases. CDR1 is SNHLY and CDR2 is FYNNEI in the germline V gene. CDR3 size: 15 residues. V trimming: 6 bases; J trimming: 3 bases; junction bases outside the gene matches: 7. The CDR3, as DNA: TGTGCCAGCAGCCTAGCGGGAACGGAAACAGATACGCAGTATTTT. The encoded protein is CASSLAGTETDTQYF. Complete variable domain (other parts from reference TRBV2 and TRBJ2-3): EPEVTQTPSHQVTQMGQEVILRCVPISNHLYFYWYRQILGQKVEFLVSFYNNEISEKSEIFDDQFSVERPDGSNFTLKIRSTKLEDSAMYFCASSLAGTETDTQYFGPGTRLTVL.

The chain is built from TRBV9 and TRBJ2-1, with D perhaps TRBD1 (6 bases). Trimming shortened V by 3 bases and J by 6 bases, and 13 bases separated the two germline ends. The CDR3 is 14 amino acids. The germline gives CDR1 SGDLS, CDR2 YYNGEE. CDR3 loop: CASSATGYPNEQFF. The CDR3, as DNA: TGTGCCAGCAGCGCAACAGGGTACCCCAATGAGCAGTTCTTC.

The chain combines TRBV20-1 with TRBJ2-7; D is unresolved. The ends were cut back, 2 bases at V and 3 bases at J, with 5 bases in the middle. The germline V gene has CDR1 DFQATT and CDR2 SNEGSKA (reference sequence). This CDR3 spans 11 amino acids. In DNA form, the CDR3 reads TGCAGTGCTAGATCAAACTACGAGCAGTACTTC. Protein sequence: CSARSNYEQYF.

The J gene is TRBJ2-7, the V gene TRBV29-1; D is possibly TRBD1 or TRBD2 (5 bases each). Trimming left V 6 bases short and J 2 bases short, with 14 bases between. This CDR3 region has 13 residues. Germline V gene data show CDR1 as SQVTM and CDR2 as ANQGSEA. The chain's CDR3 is CSVYRTGTYEQYF. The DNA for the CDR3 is TGCAGCGTATACAGGACGGGAACCTACGAGCAGTACTTC.

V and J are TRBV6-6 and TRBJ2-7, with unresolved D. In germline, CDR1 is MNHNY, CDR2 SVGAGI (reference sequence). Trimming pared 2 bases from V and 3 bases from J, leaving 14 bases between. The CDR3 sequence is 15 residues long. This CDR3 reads CASSYGVFENYEQYF. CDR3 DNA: TGTGCCAGCAGTTACGGAGTGTTTGAGAACTACGAGCAGTACTTC.

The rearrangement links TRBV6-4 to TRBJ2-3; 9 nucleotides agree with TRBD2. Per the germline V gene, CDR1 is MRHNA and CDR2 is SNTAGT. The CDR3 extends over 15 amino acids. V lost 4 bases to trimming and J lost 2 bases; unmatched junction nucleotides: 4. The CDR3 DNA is TGTGCCAGCAGTGTCTCGGGACTAGCCACAGATACGCAGTATTTT. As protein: CASSVSGLATDTQYF.

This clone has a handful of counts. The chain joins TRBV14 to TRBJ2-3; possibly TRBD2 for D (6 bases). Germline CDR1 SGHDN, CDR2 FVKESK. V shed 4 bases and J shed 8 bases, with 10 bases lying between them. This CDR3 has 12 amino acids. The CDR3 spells CASSPLGGTQYF. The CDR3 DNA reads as TGTGCCAGCAGCCCCCTCGGGGGTACGCAGTATTTT.

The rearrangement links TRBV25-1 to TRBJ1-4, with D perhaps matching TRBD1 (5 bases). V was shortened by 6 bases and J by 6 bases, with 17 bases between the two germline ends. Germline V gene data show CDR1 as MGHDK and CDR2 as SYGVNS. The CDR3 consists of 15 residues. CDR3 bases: TGTGCCAGCAGCGTAGGACATTTAAGTGATGAAAAACTGTTTTTT. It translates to CASSVGHLSDEKLFF.

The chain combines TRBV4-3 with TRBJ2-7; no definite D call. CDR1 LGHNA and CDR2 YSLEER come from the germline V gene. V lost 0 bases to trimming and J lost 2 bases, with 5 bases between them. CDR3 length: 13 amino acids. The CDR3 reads CASSQDLAYEQYF. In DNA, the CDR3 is TGCGCCAGCAGCCAAGATTTAGCCTACGAGCAGTACTTC.

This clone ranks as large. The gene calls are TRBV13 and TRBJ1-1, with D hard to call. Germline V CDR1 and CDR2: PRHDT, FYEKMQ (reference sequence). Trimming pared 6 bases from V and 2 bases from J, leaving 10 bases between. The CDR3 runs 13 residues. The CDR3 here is CASRAHLNTEAFF. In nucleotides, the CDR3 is TGTGCCAGCAGAGCCCATCTCAACACTGAAGCTTTCTTT.

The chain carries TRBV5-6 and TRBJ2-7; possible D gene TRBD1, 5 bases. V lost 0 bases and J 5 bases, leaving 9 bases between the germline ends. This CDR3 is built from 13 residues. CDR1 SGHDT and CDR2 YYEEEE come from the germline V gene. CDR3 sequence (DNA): TGTGCCAGCAGCTTGGGGACACGGCACGAGCAGTACTTC. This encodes CASSLGTRHEQYF.